The 18 T cell receptor beta chains given below trace back to one sample, sequenced in a study of blood T cell repertoires in COVID-19. Assay used: immunoSEQ multiplex PCR; TCRdb lists only in-frame clones, some missing. The table lists about 47,000 clones, about four fifths of them singletons. Sequenced input: peripheral blood. The receptor set was obtained from a man in his 60s with active COVID-19.

The rearrangement uses TRBV4-1 and TRBJ1-2; 10 bases fit TRBD1. The CDR3 has 20 amino acids. V trimming: 4 bases; J trimming: 4 bases; junction bases outside the gene matches: 21. Germline V CDR1 and CDR2: MGHRA, YSYEKL. CDR3 in amino acids: CASSPRIGGTGAGKSYGYTF. CDR3 in DNA: TGCGCCAGCAGCCCACGAATCGGGGGGACAGGGGCCGGAAAAAGCTATGGCTACACCTTC.

The genes are TRBV6-4 and TRBJ2-2; 8 nucleotides line up with TRBD1. This CDR3 spans 16 amino acids. V dropped 5 bases and J dropped 6; count of bases not matched to a gene: 11. Germline loops: CDR1 MRHNA, CDR2 SNTAGT. The CDR3 is CASSTPVGQGPGELFF. The CDR3, as DNA: TGTGCCAGCAGTACCCCCGTCGGACAGGGCCCCGGGGAGCTGTTTTTT.

V gene TRBV4-3 combines with J gene TRBJ1-6; TRBD1 matches at 8 bases. V was pared by 3 bases and J by 10 bases, with 8 bases of the junction left unmatched. This CDR3 region has 15 residues. The germline V gene encodes CDR1 LGHNA and CDR2 YSLEER. Written as DNA, the CDR3 is TGCGCCAGCAGCCAGGAGGACAGGGAAGGCTCACCCCTCCACTTT. Amino acid sequence: CASSQEDREGSPLHF.

The rearrangement uses TRBV19 and TRBJ1-2, with 11 bases lining up with TRBD1. There are 17 residues in the CDR3. Per germline, CDR1 LNHDA and CDR2 SQIVND (reference sequence). V lost 4 bases and J lost 2; bases outside the gene matches: 9. The CDR3: CASSTPDRGRGNYGYTF. The CDR3 bases are TGTGCCAGTAGTACCCCGGACAGGGGGCGAGGGAACTATGGCTACACCTTC.

Concerning this clone: One end of the junction does not line up with germline, which may come from a read error. The genes are TRBV2 and TRBJ2-7; no firm D call. CDR1 is SNHLY and CDR2 is FYNNEI in the germline V gene. CDR3 length equals 14 residues. CDR3 in amino acids: CANSRVVTAYEQYF. Here the CDR3 DNA reads TGTGCCAACAGTCGCGTGGTCACCGCCTACGAGCAGTACTTC.

The V call is TRBV19, the J call TRBJ1-2; 8 bases are a match to TRBD1. V shed 3 bases and J 2 bases; nucleotides not matched to a gene: 8. Germline V gene lookup returns CDR1 LNHDA and CDR2 SQIVND (reference sequence). CDR3 size: 16 residues. CDR3 in DNA: TGTGCCAGTAGTATGGAGGAGACAGGGGAGAACTATGGCTACACCTTC. Translated: CASSMEETGENYGYTF.

J is TRBJ2-2 and V is TRBV30; 7 bases map to TRBD1. J gave up 4 bases and V 7 bases, and 9 bases lay outside the gene matches. CDR3 length: 14 residues. CDR1 is GTSNPN and CDR2 is SVGIG in the germline V gene (reference sequence). The CDR3 DNA is TGTGCCTCTCAACAGGGGTCGGTCACCGGGGAGCTGTTTTTT. Protein: CASQQGSVTGELFF.

This clone has only a few counts. The gene calls are TRBV5-4 and TRBJ1-2; D might be TRBD1 (6 bases). Germline CDR1 is SGHNT and CDR2 is YYREEE (reference sequence). The CDR3 covers 15 residues. Trimming took 4 bases from V and 1 from J, leaving 14 bases between them. The CDR3 nucleotides are TGTGCCAGCAGCCCTACAGGGAATTATAACTATGGCTACACCTTC. Protein product: CASSPTGNYNYGYTF.

V is TRBV2 and J is TRBJ2-7; weak D call: TRBD1 (6 bases). V shed 6 bases and J shed 0 bases, with 12 bases lying between them. The CDR3 is 14 amino acids. CDR1 and CDR2 (germline): SNHLY, FYNNEI. Here the CDR3 reads CASSTGIISYEQYF. In DNA, the CDR3 is TGTGCCAGCAGCACAGGGATTATCTCCTACGAGCAGTACTTC. The full variable domain, rest sourced from reference TRBV2 and TRBJ2-7, is EPEVTQTPSHQVTQMGQEVILRCVPISNHLYFYWYRQILGQKVEFLVSFYNNEISEKSEIFDDQFSVERPDGSNFTLKIRSTKLEDSAMYFCASSTGIISYEQYFGPGTRLTVT.

DNA for the CDR3: TGTGCCAGCTCCCACGGGACACTTAGCACAGATACGCAGTATTTT. This translates into CASSHGTLSTDTQYF. The chain couples TRBV28 to TRBJ2-3; D might be TRBD1 (6 bases). V was trimmed by 8 bases and J by 0 bases, leaving 15 bases between them. The length of the CDR3 is 15 residues. Germline V gene sequence: CDR1 MDHEN, CDR2 SYDVKM.

The chain joins TRBV3-1 (or the pseudogene TRBV3-2) to TRBJ2-5; TRBD2 might be the D (7 bases). Germline loops: CDR1 LGHDT, CDR2 YNNKEL (reference sequence). V shed 7 bases and J shed 3 bases, with 15 bases lying between them. The CDR3 is made up of 14 amino acids. CDR3 nucleotides: TGTGCCAGCACGCGGCGGGGGCTCAAAGAGACCCAGTACTTC. Encoded protein: CASTRRGLKETQYF.

The rearrangement links TRBV7-9 to TRBJ1-1; 7 bases agree with TRBD1. Trimming took 4 bases from V and 4 from J; bases not matched to a gene: 6. Germline loops: CDR1 SEHNR, CDR2 FQNEAQ (reference sequence). CDR3 length: 14 amino acids. As DNA, the CDR3 is TGTGCCAGCAGCTACAGGGGAATGGGCACTGAAGCTTTCTTT. Protein: CASSYRGMGTEAFF. Complete variable domain (other parts from reference TRBV7-9 and TRBJ1-1): DTGVSQNPRHKITKRGQNVTFRCDPISEHNRLYWYRQTLGQGPEFLTYFQNEAQLEKSRLLSDRFSAERPKGSFSTLEIQRTEQGDSAMYLCASSYRGMGTEAFFGQGTRLTVV.

V usage is TRBV28 and J usage is TRBJ1-1, with D unclear. The CDR3 consists of 11 residues. CDR1 is MDHEN and CDR2 is SYDVKM in the germline V gene. V lost 3 bases and J lost 5, with 4 bases in between. The CDR3: CASSFRTEAFF. The DNA of the CDR3 is TGTGCCAGCAGTTTCAGGACTGAAGCTTTCTTT.

The gene calls are TRBV19 and TRBJ2-6; possible D gene TRBD2, 5 bases. The ends were cut back, 6 bases at V and 1 base at J, with 10 bases in the middle. CDR3 length equals 15 residues. The germline CDR1 and CDR2 sequences are LNHDA and SQIVND (reference sequence). CDR3 in DNA: TGTGCCAGTAGCATTGGAGGATCTGGGGCCAACGTCCTGACTTTC. Amino acids: CASSIGGSGANVLTF.

V is TRBV18 and J is TRBJ1-2, with D perhaps matching TRBD1 (6 bases). CDR3 size: 15 residues. Germline V gives CDR1 KGHSH, CDR2 LQKENI. V shed 2 bases and J shed 2 bases, with 12 bases lying between them. The CDR3 loop reads CASSPSGDGNYGYTF. CDR3 nucleotide sequence: TGTGCCAGCTCACCATCAGGGGATGGGAACTATGGCTACACCTTC.

This chain links TRBV6-5 with TRBJ2-3; D perhaps matches TRBD2 (5 bases). V was shortened by 11 bases and J by 2 bases, with 11 bases between the two germline ends. The CDR3 has 12 amino acids. Germline V gene lookup returns CDR1 MNHEY and CDR2 SVGAGI. CDR3 protein: CAVRGPTDTQYF. The CDR3, as DNA: TGTGCCGTCCGGGGTCCCACAGATACGCAGTATTTT.

This clone came up many times. Here the CDR3 reads CASSGDRGNIGGYTF. In DNA, the CDR3 is TGTGCCAGCAGCGGAGACAGGGGGAATATTGGGGGCTACACCTTC. This chain uses TRBV5-4 with TRBJ1-2; the match to TRBD1 covers 9 bases. Germline V gives CDR1 SGHNT, CDR2 YYREEE (reference sequence). V dropped 4 bases and J dropped 8; count of bases not matched to a gene: 12. The CDR3 is 15 residues long.

V and J are TRBV5-5 and TRBJ1-3; D remains unclear. Germline V gives CDR1 SGHKS, CDR2 YYEKEE (reference sequence). The V and J ends lost 2 bases and 0 bases respectively, with 9 bases between them. There are 15 residues in the CDR3. The chain's CDR3 is CASSFPGSSGNTIYF. In DNA form, the CDR3 reads TGTGCCAGCAGCTTCCCAGGCAGCTCTGGAAACACCATATATTTT.